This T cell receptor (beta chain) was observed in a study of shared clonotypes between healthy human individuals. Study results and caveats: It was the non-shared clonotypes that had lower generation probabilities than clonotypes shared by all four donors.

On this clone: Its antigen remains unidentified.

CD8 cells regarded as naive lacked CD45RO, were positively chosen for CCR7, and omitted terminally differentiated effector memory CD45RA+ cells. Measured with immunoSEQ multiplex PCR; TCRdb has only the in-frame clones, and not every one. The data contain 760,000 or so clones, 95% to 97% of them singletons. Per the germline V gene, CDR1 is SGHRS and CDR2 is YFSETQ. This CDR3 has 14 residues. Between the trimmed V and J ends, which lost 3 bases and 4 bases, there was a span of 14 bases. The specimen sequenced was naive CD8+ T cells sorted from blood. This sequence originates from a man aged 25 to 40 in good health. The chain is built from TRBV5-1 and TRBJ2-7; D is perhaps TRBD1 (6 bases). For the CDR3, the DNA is TGCGCCAGCAGCTCGGGACACTTTTTTTACGAGCAGTACTTC. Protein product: CASSSGHFFYEQYF.